The rows below give T cell receptor beta chains drawn from one sample of a study of OX40 agonist ivuxolimab in advanced cancers. Generated by immunoSEQ multiplex PCR, the TCRdb table keeps only in-frame clones and is missing some. The sample has approximately 70,000 clones; around 88% are singletons. Sequences were derived from CD4+ or CD8+ T cells sorted from blood, sampled in a trial of the OX40 agonist ivuxolimab. The receptors come from an adult with an advanced solid tumor such as melanoma, head and neck, liver or kidney cancer. The CDR3 runs from the conserved cysteine through the conserved F or W. Each record gives: V gene, J gene, D gene, clone size, CDR3 protein, CDR3 DNA. D genes are given only for firm matches. Where a row states a size, it is once, few, many or the class of an expanded clone; other rows omit it.

TRBV18,TRBJ1-4,TRBD1,once,CASSPGQGTEEKLFF,TGTGCCAGCTCACCGGGACAGGGGACCGAAGAAAAACTGTTTTTT
TRBV6-1,TRBJ2-7,NA,NA,CASSEALTVTYEQYF,TGTGCCAGCAGTGAAGCCCTGACAGTTACCTACGAGCAGTACTTC
TRBV19,TRBJ2-1,TRBD2,NA,CASSIAGLANEQFF,TGTGCCAGTAGTATAGCCGGACTAGCAAATGAGCAGTTCTTC
TRBV6-5,TRBJ2-5,TRBD2,NA,CAARERGRLTETQYF,TGTGCCGCTCGAGAGCGGGGCCGACTGACAGAGACCCAGTACTTC
TRBV5-5,TRBJ2-1,TRBD1,NA,CASSRDRGPRYNEQFF,TGTGCCAGCAGCAGGGACAGGGGGCCGCGCTACAATGAGCAGTTCTTC
TRBV25-1,TRBJ1-6,NA,NA,CASSERRDSPLHF,TGTGCCAGCAGTGAAAGGAGGGACTCACCCCTCCACTTT
TRBV5-1,TRBJ2-3,NA,NA,CASSWALSTDTQYF,TGCGCCAGCAGCTGGGCCCTCAGCACAGATACGCAGTATTTT
TRBV6-1,TRBJ1-5,NA,NA,CASSENYQPQHF,TGTGCCAGCAGCGAGAACTATCAGCCCCAGCATTTT
TRBV2,TRBJ1-2,NA,NA,CASSEAQVLGGYTF,TGTGCCAGCAGTGAAGCGCAGGTTTTAGGTGGCTACACCTTC
TRBV6-5,TRBJ2-7,TRBD2,NA,CASSYSASGTYEQYF,TGTGCCAGCAGTTACTCGGCTAGCGGTACCTACGAGCAGTACTTC
TRBV28,TRBJ2-7,NA,NA,CASSLGSEGDSYEQYF,TGTGCCAGCAGTTTAGGCTCTGAGGGGGATTCCTACGAGCAGTACTTC
TRBV30,TRBJ1-2,NA,NA,CAWSLGSHGYTF,TGTGCCTGGAGTCTGGGAAGTCATGGCTACACCTTC
TRBV19,TRBJ1-1,NA,NA,CASRADRLNTEAFF,TGTGCCAGTAGGGCGGACAGACTTAACACTGAAGCTTTCTTT
TRBV19,TRBJ2-3,NA,NA,CASSIGTFPGVDTQYF,TGTGCCAGTAGTATTGGGACTTTTCCGGGGGTCGATACGCAGTATTTT
TRBV19,TRBJ2-7,TRBD1,NA,CASRGQGASGYEQYF,TGTGCCAGTAGGGGACAGGGGGCGTCGGGCTACGAGCAGTACTTC
TRBV9,TRBJ2-3,TRBD1,NA,CASSEQGARDTQYF,TGTGCCAGCAGCGAACAGGGGGCTAGGGATACGCAGTATTTT
TRBV5-4,TRBJ1-2,TRBD1,NA,CASSSRTGNYGYTF,TGTGCCAGCAGCTCCCGGACAGGAAACTATGGCTACACCTTC
TRBV5-1,TRBJ2-2,NA,NA,CASSLIPAAGELFF,TGCGCCAGCAGCTTGATACCGGCGGCCGGGGAGCTGTTTTTT
TRBV2,TRBJ2-5,TRBD2,NA,CASRGGLVETQYF,TGTGCCAGCAGGGGGGGGTTAGTGGAGACCCAGTACTTC
TRBV7-9,TRBJ2-7,TRBD1,few,CASSWDSSRQYF,TGTGCCAGCAGTTGGGACAGCTCGAGGCAGTACTTC
TRBV7-7,TRBJ2-1,NA,NA,CASSPQLGNEQFF,TGTGCTAGCAGCCCGCAACTAGGAAATGAGCAGTTCTTC
TRBV18,TRBJ2-2,TRBD1,NA,CASSPNLPYRTGDTGELFF,TGTGCCAGCTCACCGAATCTTCCATATAGGACAGGGGACACCGGGGAGCTGTTTTTT
TRBV2,TRBJ1-4,NA,NA,CASGGVFNGEKLFF,TGTGCCAGCGGGGGGGTCTTCAATGGGGAAAAACTGTTTTTT
TRBV2,TRBJ1-6,NA,NA,CASSEQNSPLHF,TGTGCCAGCAGTGAACAGAATTCACCCCTCCACTTT
TRBV7-2,TRBJ2-1,TRBD2,NA,CASSLVGSSGRYNEQFF,TGTGCCAGCAGCTTAGTGGGTTCTAGCGGGAGGTACAATGAGCAGTTCTTC
TRBV5-4,TRBJ2-7,NA,NA,CASSFGGNNEQYF,TGTGCCAGCAGCTTTGGAGGGAACAACGAGCAGTACTTC
TRBV5-4,TRBJ1-1,NA,NA,CASSSPGHGGDTEAFF,TGTGCCAGCAGCTCGCCGGGACACGGTGGAGACACTGAAGCTTTCTTT
TRBV6-6,TRBJ1-6,NA,once,CASTQGQKNSPLHF,TGTGCCAGCACCCAAGGCCAGAAAAATTCACCCCTCCACTTT
TRBV19,TRBJ1-5,NA,NA,CASSEQSNQPQHF,TGTGCCAGTTCGGAACAGAGCAATCAGCCCCAGCATTTT
TRBV19,TRBJ2-7,TRBD1,NA,CASGGDRVATEQYF,TGTGCCAGTGGAGGGGACAGGGTAGCAACCGAGCAGTACTTC
TRBV5-5,TRBJ2-5,TRBD2,NA,CASSPSGQETQYF,TGTGCCAGCAGCCCTAGCGGCCAAGAGACCCAGTACTTC
TRBV2,TRBJ1-1,NA,few,CASSDRGTEAFF,TGTGCCAGCAGTGATAGGGGCACTGAAGCTTTCTTT
TRBV7-2,TRBJ2-1,NA,NA,CASSSRVLSNEQFF,TGTGCCAGCAGCTCCAGGGTTTTAAGCAATGAGCAGTTCTTC
TRBV5-1,TRBJ1-1,TRBD1,NA,CASSPGTGGRVKTEAFF,TGCGCCAGCAGCCCCGGGACAGGGGGCAGAGTCAAAACTGAAGCTTTCTTT
TRBV4-2,TRBJ1-5,TRBD1,NA,CASSPKTGANNQPQHF,TGTGCCAGCAGCCCCAAGACAGGGGCCAACAATCAGCCCCAGCATTTT
TRBV19,TRBJ2-2,TRBD2,NA,CASSAGLAGASGELFF,TGTGCCAGTAGTGCCGGACTAGCGGGAGCCTCCGGGGAGCTGTTTTTT
TRBV18,TRBJ1-5,NA,NA,CASSPGSDQPQHF,TGTGCCAGCTCACCAGGGTCCGATCAGCCCCAGCATTTT
TRBV7-9,TRBJ1-2,NA,NA,CASSSASGRSGYTF,TGTGCCAGCAGCTCAGCCTCAGGGAGGAGTGGCTACACCTTC